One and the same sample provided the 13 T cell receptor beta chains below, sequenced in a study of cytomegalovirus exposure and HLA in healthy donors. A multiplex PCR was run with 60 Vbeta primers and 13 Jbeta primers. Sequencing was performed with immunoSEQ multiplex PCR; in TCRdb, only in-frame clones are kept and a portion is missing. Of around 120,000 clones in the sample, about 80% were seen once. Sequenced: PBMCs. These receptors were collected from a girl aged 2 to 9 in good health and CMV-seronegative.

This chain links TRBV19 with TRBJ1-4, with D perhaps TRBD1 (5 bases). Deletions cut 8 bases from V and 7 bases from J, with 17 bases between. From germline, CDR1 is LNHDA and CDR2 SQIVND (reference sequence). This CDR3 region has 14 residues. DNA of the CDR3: TGTGCCAGTCGACAGTCCAGCGAAGCTGAAAAACTGTTTTTT. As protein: CASRQSSEAEKLFF. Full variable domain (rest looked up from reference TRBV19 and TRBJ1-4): DGGITQSPKYLFRKEGQNVTLSCEQNLNHDAMYWYRQDPGQGLRLIYYSQIVNDFQKGDIAEGYSVSREKKESFPLTVTSAQKNPTAFYLCASRQSSEAEKLFFGSGTQLSVL.

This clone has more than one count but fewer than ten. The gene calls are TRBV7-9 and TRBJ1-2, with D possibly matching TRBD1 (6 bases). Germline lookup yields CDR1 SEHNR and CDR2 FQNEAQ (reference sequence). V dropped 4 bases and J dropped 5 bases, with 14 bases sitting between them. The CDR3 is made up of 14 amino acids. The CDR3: CASSYLGASYGYTF. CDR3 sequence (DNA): TGTGCCAGCAGCTACTTGGGGGCCAGTTATGGCTACACCTTC.

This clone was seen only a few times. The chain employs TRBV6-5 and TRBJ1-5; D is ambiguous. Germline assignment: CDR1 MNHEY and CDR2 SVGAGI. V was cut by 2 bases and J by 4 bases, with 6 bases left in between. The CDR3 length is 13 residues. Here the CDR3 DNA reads TGTGCCAGCAGTTACGTCCTGAATCAGCCCCAGCATTTT. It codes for CASSYVLNQPQHF.

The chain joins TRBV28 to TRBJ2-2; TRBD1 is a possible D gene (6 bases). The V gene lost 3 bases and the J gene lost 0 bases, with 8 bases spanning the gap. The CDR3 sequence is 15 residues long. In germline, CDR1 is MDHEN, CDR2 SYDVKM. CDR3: CASSLRDTNTGELFF. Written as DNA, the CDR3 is TGTGCCAGCAGTTTGAGGGACACGAACACCGGGGAGCTGTTTTTT.

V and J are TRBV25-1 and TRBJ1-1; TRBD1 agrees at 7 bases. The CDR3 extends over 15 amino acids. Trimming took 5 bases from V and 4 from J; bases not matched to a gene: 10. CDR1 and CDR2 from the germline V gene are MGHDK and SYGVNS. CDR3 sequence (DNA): TGTGCCAGCAGTCCGCACAGGGGAGAGGGCACTGAAGCTTTCTTT. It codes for CASSPHRGEGTEAFF.

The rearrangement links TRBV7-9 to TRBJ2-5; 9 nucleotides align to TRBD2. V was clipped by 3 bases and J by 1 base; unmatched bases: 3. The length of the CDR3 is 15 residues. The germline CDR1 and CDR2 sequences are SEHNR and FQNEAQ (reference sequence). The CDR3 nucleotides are TGTGCCAGCAGCTTCACTAGCGGGCCCCAAGAGACCCAGTACTTC. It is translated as CASSFTSGPQETQYF.

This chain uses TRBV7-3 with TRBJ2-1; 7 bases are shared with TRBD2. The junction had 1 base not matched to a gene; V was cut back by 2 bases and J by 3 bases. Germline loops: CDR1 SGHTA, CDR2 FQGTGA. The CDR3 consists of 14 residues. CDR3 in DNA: TGTGCCAGCAGCTTAGGACTAGACTACAATGAGCAGTTCTTC. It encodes CASSLGLDYNEQFF. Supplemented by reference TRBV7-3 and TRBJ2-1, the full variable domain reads GAGVSQTPSNKVTEKGKYVELRCDPISGHTALYWYRQSLGQGPEFLIYFQGTGAADDSGLPNDRFFAVRPEGSVSTLKIQRTERGDSAVYLCASSLGLDYNEQFFGPGTRLTVL.

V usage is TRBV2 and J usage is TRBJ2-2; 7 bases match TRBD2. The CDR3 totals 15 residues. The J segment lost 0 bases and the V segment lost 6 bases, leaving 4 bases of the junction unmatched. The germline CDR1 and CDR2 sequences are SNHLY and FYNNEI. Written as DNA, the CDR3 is TGTGCCAGCAGGAGGACTAGGGCGAACACCGGGGAGCTGTTTTTT. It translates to CASRRTRANTGELFF.

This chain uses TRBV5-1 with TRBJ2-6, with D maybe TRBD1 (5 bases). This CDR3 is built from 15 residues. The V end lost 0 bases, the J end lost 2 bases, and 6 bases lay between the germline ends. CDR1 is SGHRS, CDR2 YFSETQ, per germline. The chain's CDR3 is CASSLEGPGANVLTF. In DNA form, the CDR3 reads TGCGCCAGCAGCTTGGAGGGGCCTGGGGCCAACGTCCTGACTTTC.

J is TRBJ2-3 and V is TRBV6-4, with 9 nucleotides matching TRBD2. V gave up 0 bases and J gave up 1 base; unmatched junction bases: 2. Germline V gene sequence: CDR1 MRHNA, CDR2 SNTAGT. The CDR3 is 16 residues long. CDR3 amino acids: CASSDSGGRGTDTQYF. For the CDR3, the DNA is TGTGCCAGCAGTGACTCCGGCGGGAGGGGCACAGATACGCAGTATTTT.

The CDR3 DNA reads as TGCGCCAGCAGCTTGGAGGGGGGGCCTAACTATGGCTACACCTTC. It codes for CASSLEGGPNYGYTF. The rearrangement joins TRBV5-1 to TRBJ1-2, with a tentative D call TRBD1 (6 bases). Germline V CDR1 and CDR2: SGHRS, YFSETQ. V was trimmed by 0 bases and J by 0 bases, leaving 9 bases between them. CDR3 length: 15 amino acids.

The CDR3 protein is CASSIGEAGNTIYF. The CDR3 DNA reads TGTGCCAGTAGTATCGGGGAGGCTGGAAACACCATATATTTT. The gene calls are TRBV19 and TRBJ1-3, with D uncertain. V lost 3 bases to trimming and J lost 2 bases, with 8 bases between them. Germline CDR1 LNHDA, CDR2 SQIVND (reference sequence). There are 14 residues in the CDR3.

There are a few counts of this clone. The CDR3, as DNA: TGTGCCAGCGGGGGGACGGGTGAAAAACTGTTTTTT. Translated, it gives CASGGTGEKLFF. The chain couples TRBV2 to TRBJ1-4; tentatively, D is TRBD1 (5 bases). This CDR3 spans 12 amino acids. Germline V gene sequence: CDR1 SNHLY, CDR2 FYNNEI. V lost 8 bases and J 7 bases, leaving 11 bases between the germline ends.